This TCR beta chain was identified in a study of cytomegalovirus exposure and HLA in healthy donors. Broader study findings: In vitro checks showed that a few CMV-associated chains really do target CMV antigens. According to a subsequent analysis, TCR clusters identified in the first cohort showed a tendency to co-occur across the approximately 120 validation repertoires. The study designated fewer than 200 TCR beta chains cytomegalovirus-associated. Published work reported that the classifier diagnosed cytomegalovirus status with high specificity and sensitivity.

V shed 3 bases and J 7 bases; nucleotides not matched to a gene: 9. The CDR3 runs 15 residues. CDR1 is SQVTM, CDR2 ANQGSEA, per germline. Profiled with immunoSEQ multiplex PCR; TCRdb holds only in-frame clones, not every one. Among 150,000 to 200,000 clones listed, 70% to 90% were seen once. As concerns this clone: What it binds is unknown.

The sequence was obtained from a man aged 25-45 years in good health and CMV-seropositive. This chain uses TRBV29-1 with TRBJ1-4, with 9 positions matching TRBD1. The sequencing sample was made of PBMCs. CDR3 residues: CSVEGEQGAGEKLFF. DNA of the CDR3: TGCAGCGTTGAGGGTGAACAGGGGGCCGGTGAAAAACTGTTTTTT.